The 9 T cell receptor beta chains listed next were all sequenced from one sample in a study of control samples from healthy donors and cancer patients. Sequenced by immunoSEQ multiplex PCR; TCRdb stores in-frame clones only, minus some. This table has roughly 40,000 clones, approximately 82% appearing once. The sample taken for sequencing was blood. These receptors all come from a man aged 55 to 70 in good health.

This clone was seen a few times. V gene TRBV7-8 combines with J gene TRBJ1-4, with no clear D. Trimming pared 5 bases from V and 0 bases from J, leaving 7 bases between. Per germline, CDR1 SGHVS and CDR2 FQNEAQ. The CDR3 length is 14 residues. CDR3 coding DNA: TGTGCCAGCAGCCAGGAAACAACTAATGAAAAACTGTTTTTT. It codes for CASSQETTNEKLFF.

The chain combines TRBV7-3 with TRBJ1-5, with unresolved D. The CDR3 is 13 amino acids. Germline lookup yields CDR1 SGHTA and CDR2 FQGTGA. The V end lost 0 bases, the J end lost 4 bases, and 4 bases lay between the germline ends. The CDR3 here is CASSLTKNQPQHF. The CDR3 DNA reads TGTGCCAGCAGCTTAACGAAAAATCAGCCCCAGCATTTT.

The chain recombines TRBV7-3 with TRBJ2-1; TRBD2 might be the D (5 bases). This CDR3 has 17 amino acids. Germline V gene data show CDR1 as SGHTA and CDR2 as FQGTGA. Trimming pared 4 bases from V and 0 bases from J, leaving 16 bases between. The CDR3 bases are TGTGCCAGCAGCTCGAAAGGGAGCGGAAGCTCCTACAATGAGCAGTTCTTC. The encoded protein is CASSSKGSGSSYNEQFF.

The chain has TRBV30 and TRBJ1-6; possible D gene TRBD1, 6 bases. CDR1 GTSNPN and CDR2 SVGIG come from the germline V gene (reference sequence). This CDR3 has 16 amino acids. V was pared by 1 base and J by 10 bases, with 20 bases between. CDR3 region: CAWSAGGGRIGSPLHF. The DNA for the CDR3 is TGTGCCTGGAGTGCCGGGGGGGGGCGCATCGGCTCACCCCTCCACTTT.

This clone was recorded a few times. The chain links TRBV9 to TRBJ2-1; perhaps TRBD1 as D (5 bases). Trimming removed 4 bases from V and 8 bases from J, with 13 bases in between. The CDR3 is made up of 13 amino acids. Germline V gene lookup returns CDR1 SGDLS and CDR2 YYNGEE. CDR3 region: CASSTSGFHEQFF. The DNA of the CDR3 is TGTGCCAGCAGCACTTCAGGGTTTCATGAGCAGTTCTTC.

CDR3 loop: CASSKGQINEKLFF. Here the CDR3 DNA reads TGTGCCAGCAGTAAGGGACAGATTAATGAAAAACTGTTTTTT. The V gene is TRBV6-6, the J gene TRBJ1-4, with 7 bases that match TRBD1. J lost 4 bases, V lost 5 bases, and 4 bases had no gene match. This CDR3 comprises 14 residues. The germline V gene encodes CDR1 MNHNY and CDR2 SVGAGI (reference sequence).

CDR3 sequence: CASSLPGPNSGYTF. CDR3 bases: TGTGCCAGCAGCTTACCCGGCCCTAACAGCGGCTACACCTTC. The gene calls are TRBV5-4 and TRBJ1-2; D is uncertain. The V end was cut by 2 bases, the J end by 8 bases, with 16 bases between. Looked up from germline, CDR1 is SGHNT and CDR2 is YYREEE (reference sequence). This CDR3 contains 14 residues.

The rearrangement joins TRBV11-2 to TRBJ2-1; TRBD1 matches at 11 bases. Germline lookup yields CDR1 SGHAT and CDR2 FQNNGV. The V segment lost 1 base and the J segment 9 bases; nucleotides outside the gene matches: 11. This CDR3 has 17 residues. The DNA for the CDR3 is TGTGCCAGCAGCTTAGTGCTGATCGGACAGGGGGCGAGTGAGCAGTTCTTC. Translating it yields CASSLVLIGQGASEQFF.

This clone appeared a single time. J is TRBJ2-7 and V is TRBV28; perhaps TRBD1 as D (6 bases). CDR3 length: 12 amino acids. In germline, CDR1 is MDHEN, CDR2 SYDVKM. Trimming removed 10 bases from V and 1 base from J, with 11 bases in between. DNA of the CDR3: TGTGCCACCTCGACAGGATCCTACGAGCAGTACTTC. Translated: CATSTGSYEQYF.